This T cell receptor beta chain was found in a study of blood T cell repertoires in COVID-19. Study summary: Sites across the United States, Italy and Spain contributed samples from acute and convalescent COVID-19.

J lost 4 bases, V lost 1 base, and 8 bases had no gene match. The CDR3 has 18 residues. Germline CDR1 MGHRA, CDR2 YSYEKL. Original processing methods: Counts of nucleated cells, estimated from reference gene primer amplification, were obtained. The data were produced by immunoSEQ multiplex PCR, yet TCRdb's version contains in-frame clones alone and is incomplete. Clone size and V and J calls were adopted from that table, with D and trimming inferred from the DNA. This table has about 320,000 clones, roughly 86% appearing once. This sequence was found in a woman aged 50 to 60 with acute or convalescent COVID-19. Sequences were obtained from peripheral blood. The chain combines TRBV4-1 with TRBJ2-1; 12 bases match TRBD2. The CDR3, as DNA: TGCGCCAGCAGCCAAGGCTGGGGACTAGCGGGCAAGTACAATGAGCAGTTCTTC. Encoded protein: CASSQGWGLAGKYNEQFF.